The TCR beta chain described here comes from a study of blood T cell repertoires in COVID-19. Overall study context: There were acute and convalescent COVID-19 samples, and they came from the United States, Italy and Spain. The analysed material was cDNA or gDNA that came from T cells, B-cell-depleted T cells, or PBMCs.

CDR1 MGHRA and CDR2 YSYEKL come from the germline V gene. The CDR3 is 17 residues long. V was shortened by 1 base and J by 2 bases, with 15 bases between the two germline ends. In the source study's methods: How many nucleated cells were present was estimated from reference gene primer amplification. Sequenced by immunoSEQ multiplex PCR; TCRdb stores in-frame clones only, minus some. V, J and clone size are those of that table, while D and trimming were read from the DNA. The top ten hold about 4.5% of the sample, which has about 480,000 clones, approximately 90% seen once. The source material was peripheral blood. V gene TRBV4-1 combines with J gene TRBJ2-1, with D possibly being TRBD2 (5 bases). This TCR came from a woman aged 25-40 years with acute or convalescent COVID-19. The CDR3 nucleotides are TGCGCCAGCAGCCAAGTGCCCGGGGTACTAACCTACAATGAGCAGTTCTTC. The encoded protein is CASSQVPGVLTYNEQFF.